This TCR beta chain was identified in a study of blood T cells in healthy people across ages. General study results and limits: When one million T cells were used, diversity estimates were thought to be underestimates.

A J-beta primer mix and a sample-barcoded 5' primer were used in a second PCR of roughly 6 to 11 cycles. Each sample yielded at least 2.5 million CDR3-containing paired-end reads. MiXCR, run by TCRdb on the 5' RACE reads, gives a single entry per CDR3 protein. The sample has 850,000 to 1,100,000 distinct CDR3 sequences, more than 30% seen once. At least 6 million PBMCs were isolated per sample. V lost 7 bases and J lost 6; bases outside the gene matches: 9. The CDR3 has 13 residues. Germline V CDR1 and CDR2: SQVTM, ANQGSEA. In the case of this clonotype: The target antigen is unknown.

The V and J genes are TRBV29-1 and TRBJ1-1; 9 bases line up with TRBD1. This sequence originates from a man between 18 and 35 years old in good health. Sequenced input: blood. The CDR3 nucleotides read TGCAGCGGGCGGGGACAGGGAGAATCTGAAGCTTTCTTT. Encoded protein: CSGRGQGESEAFF.